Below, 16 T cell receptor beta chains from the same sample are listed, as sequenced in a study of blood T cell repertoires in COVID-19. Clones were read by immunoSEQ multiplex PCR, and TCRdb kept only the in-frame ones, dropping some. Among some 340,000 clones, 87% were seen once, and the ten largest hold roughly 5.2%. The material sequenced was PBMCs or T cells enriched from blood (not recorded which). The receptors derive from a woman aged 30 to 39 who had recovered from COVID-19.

The CDR3 region has the DNA TGTGCCATCAGTCGTGAGACTCGGAATGAGCAGTTCTTC. This translates into CAISRETRNEQFF. The chain joins TRBV10-3 to TRBJ2-1; D unclear. The CDR3 covers 13 residues. Germline V CDR1 and CDR2: ENHRY, SYGVKD. V lost 5 bases and J lost 7, with 12 bases in between.

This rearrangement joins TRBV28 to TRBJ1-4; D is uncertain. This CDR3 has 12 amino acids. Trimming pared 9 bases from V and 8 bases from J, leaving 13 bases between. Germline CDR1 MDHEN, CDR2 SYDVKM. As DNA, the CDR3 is TGTGCCAGTGAGGGAATAAGGGAAAAACTGTTTTTT. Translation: CASEGIREKLFF.

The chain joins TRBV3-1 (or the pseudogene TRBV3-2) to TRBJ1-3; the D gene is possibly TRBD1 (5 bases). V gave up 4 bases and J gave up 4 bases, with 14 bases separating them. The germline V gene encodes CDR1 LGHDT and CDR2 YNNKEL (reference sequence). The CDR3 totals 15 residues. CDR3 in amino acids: CASSLAGGSGNTIYF. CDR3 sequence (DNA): TGTGCCAGCAGCCTCGCGGGGGGGTCAGGAAACACCATATATTTT.

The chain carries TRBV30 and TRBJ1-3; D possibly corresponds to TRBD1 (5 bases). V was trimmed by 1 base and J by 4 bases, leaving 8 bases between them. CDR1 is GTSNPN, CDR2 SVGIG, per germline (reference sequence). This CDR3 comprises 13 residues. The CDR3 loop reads CAWSAGLGNTIYF. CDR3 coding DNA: TGTGCCTGGAGTGCAGGGTTAGGAAACACCATATATTTT.

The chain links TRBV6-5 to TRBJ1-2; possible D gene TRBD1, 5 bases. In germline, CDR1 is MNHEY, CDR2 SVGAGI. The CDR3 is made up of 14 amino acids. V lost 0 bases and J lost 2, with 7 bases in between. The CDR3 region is CASSYSNRNYGYTF. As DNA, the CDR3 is TGTGCCAGCAGTTACTCGAACAGGAACTATGGCTACACCTTC.

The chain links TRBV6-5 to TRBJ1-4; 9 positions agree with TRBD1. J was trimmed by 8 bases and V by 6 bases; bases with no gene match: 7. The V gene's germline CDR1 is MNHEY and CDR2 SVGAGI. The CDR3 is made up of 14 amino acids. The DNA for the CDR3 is TGTGCCAGCAGCCTGGGACAGGGATACGAAAAACTGTTTTTT. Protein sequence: CASSLGQGYEKLFF.

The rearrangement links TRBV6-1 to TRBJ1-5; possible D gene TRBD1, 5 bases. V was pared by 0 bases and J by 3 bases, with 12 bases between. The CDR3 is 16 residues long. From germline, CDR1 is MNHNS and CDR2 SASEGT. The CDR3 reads CASSEAWGGFNQPQHF. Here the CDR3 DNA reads TGTGCCAGCAGTGAAGCGTGGGGGGGTTTCAATCAGCCCCAGCATTTT.

This CDR3 reads CASSKRGTVNTEAFF. The CDR3 DNA reads TGTGCCAGCAGCAAAAGGGGGACAGTGAACACTGAAGCTTTCTTT. The J gene is TRBJ1-1, the V gene TRBV7-8, with 7 bases that match TRBD1. The junction had 6 bases not matched to a gene; V was cut back by 5 bases and J by 0 bases. Per the germline V gene, CDR1 is SGHVS and CDR2 is FQNEAQ. This CDR3 contains 15 residues.

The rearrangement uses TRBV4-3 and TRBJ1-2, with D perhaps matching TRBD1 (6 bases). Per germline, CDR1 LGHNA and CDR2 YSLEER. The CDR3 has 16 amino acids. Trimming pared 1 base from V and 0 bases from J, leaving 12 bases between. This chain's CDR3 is CASSQAITGSNYGYTF. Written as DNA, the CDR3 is TGCGCCAGCAGCCAAGCAATTACAGGGTCTAACTATGGCTACACCTTC.

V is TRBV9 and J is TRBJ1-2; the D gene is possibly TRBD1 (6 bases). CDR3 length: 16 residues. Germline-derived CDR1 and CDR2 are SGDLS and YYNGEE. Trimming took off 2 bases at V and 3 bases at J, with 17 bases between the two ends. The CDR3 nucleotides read TGTGCCAGCAGCGTGCTAATGGGCAGGGGAGACTATGGCTACACCTTC. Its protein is CASSVLMGRGDYGYTF.

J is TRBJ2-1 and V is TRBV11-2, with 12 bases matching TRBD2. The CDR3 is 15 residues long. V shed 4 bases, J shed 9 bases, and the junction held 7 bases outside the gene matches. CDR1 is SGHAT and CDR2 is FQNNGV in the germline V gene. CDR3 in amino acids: CASSSLAGGRGEQFF. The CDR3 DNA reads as TGTGCCAGCAGCTCTCTAGCGGGGGGGCGTGGTGAGCAGTTCTTC.

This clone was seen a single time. The CDR3 is CASSLSQGAMNTEAFF. DNA of the CDR3: TGTGCCAGCAGTTTGAGCCAGGGGGCGATGAACACTGAAGCTTTCTTT. The gene calls are TRBV6-2 or TRBV6-3 and TRBJ1-1, with 8 bases lining up with TRBD1. Looked up from germline, CDR1 is MNHEY and CDR2 is SVGEGT. This CDR3 region has 16 residues. V lost 4 bases to trimming and J lost 0 bases; unmatched junction nucleotides: 7.

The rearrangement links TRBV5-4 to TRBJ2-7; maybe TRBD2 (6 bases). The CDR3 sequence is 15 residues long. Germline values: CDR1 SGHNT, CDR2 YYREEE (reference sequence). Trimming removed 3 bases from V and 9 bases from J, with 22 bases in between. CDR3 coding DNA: TGTGCCAGCAGCTCCGGGGGACTCAGAGAGGTCGGGCAGTACTTC. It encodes CASSSGGLREVGQYF.

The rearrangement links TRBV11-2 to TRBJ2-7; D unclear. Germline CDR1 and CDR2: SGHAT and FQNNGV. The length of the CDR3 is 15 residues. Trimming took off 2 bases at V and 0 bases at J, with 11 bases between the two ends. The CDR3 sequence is CASSLSSDNSYEQYF. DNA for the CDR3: TGTGCCAGCAGCTTATCATCTGACAACTCCTACGAGCAGTACTTC. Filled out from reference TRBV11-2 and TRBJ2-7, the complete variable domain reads EAGVAQSPRYKIIEKRQSVAFWCNPISGHATLYWYQQILGQGPKLLIQFQNNGVVDDSQLPKDRFSAERLKGVDSTLKIQPAKLEDSAVYLCASSLSSDNSYEQYFGPGTRLTVT.

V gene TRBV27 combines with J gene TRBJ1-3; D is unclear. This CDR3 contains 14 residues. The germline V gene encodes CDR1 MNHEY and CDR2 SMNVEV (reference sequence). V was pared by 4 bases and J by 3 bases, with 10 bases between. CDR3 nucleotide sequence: TGTGCCAGCAGTTCGGGTCCTGGTGGAAACACCATATATTTT. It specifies CASSSGPGGNTIYF.

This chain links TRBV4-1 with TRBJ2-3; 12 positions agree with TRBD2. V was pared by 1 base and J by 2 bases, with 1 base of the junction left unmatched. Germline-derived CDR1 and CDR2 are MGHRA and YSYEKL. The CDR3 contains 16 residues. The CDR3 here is CASSQGLAGATDTQYF. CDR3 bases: TGCGCCAGCAGCCAAGGACTAGCGGGGGCCACAGATACGCAGTATTTT.